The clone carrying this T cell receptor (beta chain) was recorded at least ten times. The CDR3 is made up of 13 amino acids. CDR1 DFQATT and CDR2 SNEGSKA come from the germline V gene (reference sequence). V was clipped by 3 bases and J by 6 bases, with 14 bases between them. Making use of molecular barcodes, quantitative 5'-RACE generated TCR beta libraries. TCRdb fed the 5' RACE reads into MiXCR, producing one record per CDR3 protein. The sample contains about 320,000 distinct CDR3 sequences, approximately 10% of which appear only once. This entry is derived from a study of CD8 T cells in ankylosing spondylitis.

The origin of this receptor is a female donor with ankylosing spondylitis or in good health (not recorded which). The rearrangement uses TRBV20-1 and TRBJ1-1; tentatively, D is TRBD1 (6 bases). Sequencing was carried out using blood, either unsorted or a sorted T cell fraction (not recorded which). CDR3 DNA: TGCAGTGCTAGGACAGGTGTAAGGGCTGAAGCTTTCTTT. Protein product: CSARTGVRAEAFF.